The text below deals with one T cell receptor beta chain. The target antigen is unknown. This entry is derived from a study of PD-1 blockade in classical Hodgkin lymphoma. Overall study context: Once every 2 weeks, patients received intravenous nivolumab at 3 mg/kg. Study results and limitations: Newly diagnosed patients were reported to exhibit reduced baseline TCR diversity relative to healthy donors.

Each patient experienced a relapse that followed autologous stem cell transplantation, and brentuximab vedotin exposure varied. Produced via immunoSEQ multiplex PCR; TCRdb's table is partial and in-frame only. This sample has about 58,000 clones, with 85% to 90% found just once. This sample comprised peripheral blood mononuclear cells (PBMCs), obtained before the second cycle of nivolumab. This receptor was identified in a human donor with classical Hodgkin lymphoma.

CDR3 nucleotide sequence: TGTGCCAGCAGCCAGGCGGGTAACTTCGGAGGCTACACCTTC. It specifies CASSQAGNFGGYTF. The rearrangement uses TRBV7-3 and TRBJ1-2; D is ambiguous. CDR3 length: 14 amino acids. V shed 5 bases and J shed 8 bases, with 18 bases lying between them. Per germline, CDR1 SGHTA and CDR2 FQGTGA.